This T cell receptor beta chain was found in a study of graft-versus-host responses after intestinal transplantation. Study background: Anti-thymocyte globulin was used for induction in all recipients, who then took tacrolimus and steroids for roughly 3 years.

Irradiated, violet-dye-labeled stimulators (around 200,000) were plated alongside around 200,000 CFSE-labeled responders. CD3+CD4+ and CD3+CD8+ responders that were proliferating and CFSE-low were sorted post-reaction. Study-level findings and limits: Recipient marrow held GvH clones, some first seen in ileum or blood.

This clone showed up just a few times. The repertoire was sequenced with immunoSEQ multiplex PCR; TCRdb's copy has only in-frame clones and lacks some. The table shows some 4,700 clones, with roughly 30% occurring only once. The germline CDR1 and CDR2 sequences are MGHRA and YSYEKL. This CDR3 comprises 14 residues. The V end lost 3 bases, the J end lost 6 bases, and 12 bases lay between the germline ends. The chain has TRBV4-1 and TRBJ1-5; D perhaps matches TRBD1 (6 bases). This receptor was taken from a human patient who was an organ donor for intestinal transplantation. The sequences come from alloreactive CD8+ T cells from a mixed lymphocyte reaction culture, collected before transplantation. Subset reported: CFSE-low proliferating T cells sorted from approximately 6-day pre-transplant mixed lymphocyte reaction (GvH or HvG direction). The CDR3 DNA reads as TGCGCCAGCAGCCAGTACAGGGTCGGTCAGCCCCAGCATTTT. Translated: CASSQYRVGQPQHF.